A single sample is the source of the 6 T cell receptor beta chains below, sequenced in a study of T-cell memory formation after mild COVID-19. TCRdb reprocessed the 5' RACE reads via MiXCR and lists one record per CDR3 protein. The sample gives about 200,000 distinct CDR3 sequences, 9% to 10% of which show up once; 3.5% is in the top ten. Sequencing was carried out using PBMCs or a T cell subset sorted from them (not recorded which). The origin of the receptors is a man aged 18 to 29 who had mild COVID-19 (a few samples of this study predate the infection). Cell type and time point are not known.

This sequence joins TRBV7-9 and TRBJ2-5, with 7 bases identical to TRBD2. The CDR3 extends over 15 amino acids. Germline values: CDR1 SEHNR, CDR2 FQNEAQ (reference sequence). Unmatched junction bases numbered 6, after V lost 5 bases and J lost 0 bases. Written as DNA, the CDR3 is TGTGCCAGCAGCCAGTCAGCGGGGTACCAAGAGACCCAGTACTTC. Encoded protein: CASSQSAGYQETQYF. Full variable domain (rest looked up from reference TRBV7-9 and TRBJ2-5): DTGVSQNPRHKITKRGQNVTFRCDPISEHNRLYWYRQTLGQGPEFLTYFQNEAQLEKSRLLSDRFSAERPKGSFSTLEIQRTEQGDSAMYLCASSQSAGYQETQYFGPGTRLLVL.

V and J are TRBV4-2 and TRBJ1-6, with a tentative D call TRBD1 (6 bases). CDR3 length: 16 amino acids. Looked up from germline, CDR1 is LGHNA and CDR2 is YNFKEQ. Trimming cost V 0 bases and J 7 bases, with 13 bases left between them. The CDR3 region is CASSQDLTRGNSPLHF. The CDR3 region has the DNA TGTGCCAGCAGCCAAGATCTAACCAGGGGAAATTCACCCCTCCACTTT.

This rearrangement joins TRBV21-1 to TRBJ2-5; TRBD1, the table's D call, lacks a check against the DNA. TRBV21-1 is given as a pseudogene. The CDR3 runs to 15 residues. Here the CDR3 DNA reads TGTGCCAGCAGTTCCCCGGGGCAGTACCAAGAGACCCAGTACTTC. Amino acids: CASSSPGQYQETQYF.

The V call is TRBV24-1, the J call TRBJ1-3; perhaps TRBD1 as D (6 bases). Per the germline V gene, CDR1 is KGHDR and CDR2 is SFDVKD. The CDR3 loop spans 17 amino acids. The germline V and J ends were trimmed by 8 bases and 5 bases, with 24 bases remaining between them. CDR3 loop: CATTGGPPGICRNTIYF. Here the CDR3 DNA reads TGTGCCACCACCGGGGGCCCTCCAGGGATCTGTCGAAACACCATATATTTT.

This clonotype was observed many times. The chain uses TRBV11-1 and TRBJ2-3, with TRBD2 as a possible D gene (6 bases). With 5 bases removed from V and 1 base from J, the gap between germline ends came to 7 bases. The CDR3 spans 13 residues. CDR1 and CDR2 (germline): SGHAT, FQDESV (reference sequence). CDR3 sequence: CASSKRGTDTQYF. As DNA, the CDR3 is TGTGCCAGCAGCAAGCGGGGCACAGATACGCAGTATTTT.

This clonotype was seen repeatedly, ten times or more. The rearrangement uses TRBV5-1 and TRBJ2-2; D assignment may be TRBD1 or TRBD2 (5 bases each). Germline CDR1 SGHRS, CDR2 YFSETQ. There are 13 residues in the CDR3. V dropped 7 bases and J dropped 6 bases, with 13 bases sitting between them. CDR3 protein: CASDSGEAGELFF. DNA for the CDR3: TGCGCCAGCGACAGCGGAGAGGCCGGGGAGCTGTTTTTT.